This TCR beta chain was obtained from a study of blood T cell repertoires in COVID-19. Study as a whole: The United States, Italy and Spain were the sources of the acute and convalescent COVID-19 samples. PBMCs, B-cell-depleted T cells, or T cells provided the cDNA or gDNA that made up the material.

The CDR3 length is 15 residues. V lost 3 bases to trimming and J lost 5 bases; unmatched junction nucleotides: 4. Germline CDR1 and CDR2: KGHDR and SFDVKD. Original data processing: Cell counts per sample came from amplifying reference gene primers. Data came from immunoSEQ multiplex PCR; TCRdb stores just in-frame clones and leaves some out. V and J calls and clone size follow that table, whereas D and trimming were derived from the DNA. The sample lists 100,000 or so clones, 90% to 95% occurring once. This TCR was recovered from a man in his 60s with acute or convalescent COVID-19. The sequencing sample was made of peripheral blood. This chain links TRBV24-1 with TRBJ2-3; TRBD1 matches 10 bases. The chain's CDR3 is CATSDVRTGGDTQYF. The CDR3 DNA reads TGTGCCACCAGTGATGTCCGGACAGGGGGAGATACGCAGTATTTT.